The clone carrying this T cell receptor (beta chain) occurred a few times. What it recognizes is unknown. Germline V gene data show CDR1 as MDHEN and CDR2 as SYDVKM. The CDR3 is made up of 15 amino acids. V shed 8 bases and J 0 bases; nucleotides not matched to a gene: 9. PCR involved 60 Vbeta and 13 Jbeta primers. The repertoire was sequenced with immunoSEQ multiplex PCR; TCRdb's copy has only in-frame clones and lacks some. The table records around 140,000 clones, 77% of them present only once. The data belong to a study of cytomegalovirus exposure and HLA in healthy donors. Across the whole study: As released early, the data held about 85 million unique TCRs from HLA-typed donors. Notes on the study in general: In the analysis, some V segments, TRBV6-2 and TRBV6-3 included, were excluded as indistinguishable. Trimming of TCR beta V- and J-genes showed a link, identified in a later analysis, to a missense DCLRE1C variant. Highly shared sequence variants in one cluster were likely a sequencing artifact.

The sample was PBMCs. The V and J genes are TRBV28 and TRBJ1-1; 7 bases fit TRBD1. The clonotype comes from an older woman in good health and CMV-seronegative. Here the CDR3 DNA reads TGTGCCAGCCTAAGGGGGCAGGGCGTGAACACTGAAGCTTTCTTT. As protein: CASLRGQGVNTEAFF.